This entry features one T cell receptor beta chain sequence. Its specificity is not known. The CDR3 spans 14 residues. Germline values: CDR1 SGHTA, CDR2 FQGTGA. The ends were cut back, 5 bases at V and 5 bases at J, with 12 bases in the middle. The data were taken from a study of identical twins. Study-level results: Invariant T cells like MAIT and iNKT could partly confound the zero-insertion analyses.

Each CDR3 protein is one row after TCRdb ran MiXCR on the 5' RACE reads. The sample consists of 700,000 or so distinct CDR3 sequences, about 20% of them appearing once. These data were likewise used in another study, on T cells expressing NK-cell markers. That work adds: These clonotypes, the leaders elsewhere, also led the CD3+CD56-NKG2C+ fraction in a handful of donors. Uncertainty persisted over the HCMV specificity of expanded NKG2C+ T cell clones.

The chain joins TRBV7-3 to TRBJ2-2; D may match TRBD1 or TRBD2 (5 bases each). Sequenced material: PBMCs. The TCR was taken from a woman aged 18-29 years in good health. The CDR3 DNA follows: TGTGCCAGCAGCCGGGACGCCGCGACCGGGGAGCTGTTTTTT. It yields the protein CASSRDAATGELFF.